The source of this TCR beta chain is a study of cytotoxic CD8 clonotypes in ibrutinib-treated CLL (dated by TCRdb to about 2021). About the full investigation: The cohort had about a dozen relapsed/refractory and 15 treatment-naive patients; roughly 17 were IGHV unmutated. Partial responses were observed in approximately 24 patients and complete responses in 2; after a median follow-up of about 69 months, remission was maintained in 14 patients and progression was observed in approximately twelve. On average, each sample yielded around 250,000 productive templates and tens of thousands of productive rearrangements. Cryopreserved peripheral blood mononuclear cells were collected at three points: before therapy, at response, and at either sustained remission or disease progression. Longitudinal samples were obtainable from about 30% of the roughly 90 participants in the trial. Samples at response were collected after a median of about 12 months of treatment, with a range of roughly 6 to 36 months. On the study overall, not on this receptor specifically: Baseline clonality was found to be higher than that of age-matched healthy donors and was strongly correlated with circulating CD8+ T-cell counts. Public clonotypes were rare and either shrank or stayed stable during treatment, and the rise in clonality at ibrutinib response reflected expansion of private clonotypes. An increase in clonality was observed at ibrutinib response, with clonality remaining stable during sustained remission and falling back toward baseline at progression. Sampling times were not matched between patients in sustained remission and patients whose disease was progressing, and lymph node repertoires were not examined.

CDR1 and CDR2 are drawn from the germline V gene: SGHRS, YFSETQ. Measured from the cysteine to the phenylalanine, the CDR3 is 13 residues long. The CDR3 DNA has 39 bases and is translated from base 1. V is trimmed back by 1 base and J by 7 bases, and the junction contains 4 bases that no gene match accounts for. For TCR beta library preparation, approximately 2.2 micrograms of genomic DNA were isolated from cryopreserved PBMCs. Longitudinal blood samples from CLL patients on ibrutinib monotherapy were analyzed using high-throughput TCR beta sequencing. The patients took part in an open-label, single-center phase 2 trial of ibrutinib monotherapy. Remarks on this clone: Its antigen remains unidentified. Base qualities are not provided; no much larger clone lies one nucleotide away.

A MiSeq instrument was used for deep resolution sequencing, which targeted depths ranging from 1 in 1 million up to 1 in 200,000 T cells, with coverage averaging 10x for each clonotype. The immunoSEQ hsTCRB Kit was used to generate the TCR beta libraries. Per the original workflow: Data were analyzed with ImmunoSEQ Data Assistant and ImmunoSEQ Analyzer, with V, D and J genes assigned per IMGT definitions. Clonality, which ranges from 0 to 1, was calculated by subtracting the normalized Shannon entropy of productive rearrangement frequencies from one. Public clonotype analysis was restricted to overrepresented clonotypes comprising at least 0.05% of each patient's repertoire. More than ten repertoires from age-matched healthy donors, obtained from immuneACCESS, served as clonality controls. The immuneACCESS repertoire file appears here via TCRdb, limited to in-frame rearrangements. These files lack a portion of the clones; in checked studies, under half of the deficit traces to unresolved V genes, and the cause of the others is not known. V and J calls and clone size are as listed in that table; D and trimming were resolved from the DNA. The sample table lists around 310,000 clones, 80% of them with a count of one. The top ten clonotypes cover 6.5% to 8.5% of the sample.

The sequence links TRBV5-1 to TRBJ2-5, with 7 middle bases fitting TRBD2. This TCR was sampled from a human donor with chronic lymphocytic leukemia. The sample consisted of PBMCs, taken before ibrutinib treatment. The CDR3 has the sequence CASSLTAGRTQYF. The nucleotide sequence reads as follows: TGCGCCAGCAGCTTGACAGCGGGGCGGACCCAGTACTTC.